Listed here is a single T cell receptor (beta chain). Its cognate antigen is unknown. Autoimmune disease history or systemic immunosuppression led to patients being barred. The sample originates from a study of OX40 agonist ivuxolimab in advanced cancers. The overall study: Age averaged 60 years (range about 23 to 80), and around 87% were male. Study-wide findings and caveats: Expansion of clones was among the lowest in partial responders at 0.1-3.0 mg/kg. Fewer expanded clones were found on average in CD4+ than in CD8+ T cells.

Generated by immunoSEQ multiplex PCR, the TCRdb table keeps only in-frame clones and is missing some. Among 65,000 to 85,000 clones listed, around 90% were seen once. The CDR3 length is 11 residues. V was pared by 7 bases and J by 9 bases, with 13 bases between. CDR1 and CDR2 (germline): DFQATT, SNEGSKA (reference sequence). The sample was CD4+ or CD8+ T cells sorted from blood, taken in a trial of the OX40 agonist ivuxolimab. The clonotype comes from an adult with an advanced solid tumor such as melanoma, head and neck, liver or kidney cancer. This rearrangement joins TRBV20-1 to TRBJ2-4, with a weak D call TRBD2 (6 bases). CDR3: CSGEEESIQYF. DNA for the CDR3: TGCAGTGGGGAGGAAGAGAGCATTCAGTACTTC.